This TCR beta chain appears in the sequencing data of a study of shared clonotypes between healthy human individuals. General study points: Some naive CD4 clonotypes, about 5.5%, turned up in common across a few donors. In contrast to clonotypes shared by all four donors, non-shared clonotypes had lower generation probabilities.

As for this clone: Its antigen remains unknown.

The assay was run at deep level. Tens of thousands of T cell genomes (roughly 220 ng DNA) went into each sorted-subset replicate. Assay used: immunoSEQ multiplex PCR; TCRdb lists only in-frame clones, some missing. Of hundreds of thousands of clones listed, about 91% are singletons. V lost 0 bases and J 2 bases, leaving 5 bases between the germline ends. Germline V gene sequence: CDR1 SEHNR, CDR2 FQNEAQ (reference sequence). The CDR3 sequence is 14 residues long. CD45RO-negative cells were positively selected for CCR7, leaving out terminally differentiated effector memory CD45RA+ cells. The chain couples TRBV7-9 to TRBJ1-5; D ambiguous. The material sequenced was naive CD8+ T cells sorted from blood. This TCR was sampled from a man aged 30 to 39 in good health. The CDR3 nucleotides read TGTGCCAGCAGCTTAGCGCCGGGCAATCAGCCCCAGCATTTT. It is translated as CASSLAPGNQPQHF.